This entry is about one T cell receptor (beta chain). The data were produced by immunoSEQ multiplex PCR, yet TCRdb's version contains in-frame clones alone and is incomplete. The sample lists 600,000 to 900,000 clones, over 75% occurring once. This entry belongs to a study of shared T cell receptors in the human thymus. With 3 bases removed from V and 0 bases from J, the gap between germline ends came to 15 bases. The CDR3 has 16 amino acids. CDR1 and CDR2 from the germline V gene are SGHNT and YYREEE (reference sequence). The sample also formed part of further work on human thymus T cells. As reported in that work: Reports from related research described highly overlapping thymic repertoires among unrelated individuals.

The chain is built from TRBV5-4 and TRBJ1-2; tentatively, D is TRBD1 (6 bases). What was sequenced was thymocytes. The receptor was derived from a girl less than two years old with a congenital heart defect. CDR3 in amino acids: CASSSIQDRPNYGYTF. The CDR3 nucleotides are TGTGCCAGCAGCTCCATCCAGGACAGACCTAACTATGGCTACACCTTC.